The present entry profiles one T cell receptor beta chain with its context. Its antigen remains unknown. TCRdb's copy holds only in-frame clones and misses some; the assay was immunoSEQ multiplex PCR. The table has about 13,000 clones, around 82% seen once; the top ten hold less than 25%. The data stem from a study of OX40 agonist ivuxolimab in advanced cancers. Study-wide results and caveats: The antigen specificity of the peripheral T cells (those that were expanded) was not determined.

The CDR3 length is 16 residues. Germline V CDR1 and CDR2: MNHEY, SMNVEV (reference sequence). Trimming pared 0 bases from V and 3 bases from J, leaving 15 bases between. This clonotype originated in an adult with an advanced solid tumor such as melanoma, head and neck, liver or kidney cancer. The V gene is TRBV27, the J gene TRBJ2-7; D is uncertain. Material: CD4+ or CD8+ T cells sorted from blood, obtained in a trial of the OX40 agonist ivuxolimab. This CDR3 reads CASSLSSGGFHYEQYF. CDR3 DNA: TGTGCCAGCAGTTTATCGTCAGGTGGATTTCACTACGAGCAGTACTTC.